This TCR beta chain stems from a study of immune evolution from preneoplasia to lung adenocarcinoma. Study-wide results and limits: From normal lung to invasive adenocarcinoma, top clone frequencies appeared to decrease. Later-stage lesions appeared to have more T cells, more diversity, less clonality.

Comment on this clone: Its antigen is unknown.

Sequenced by immunoSEQ multiplex PCR; TCRdb stores in-frame clones only, minus some. The data contain approximately 3,000 clones, approximately 73% of them singletons. The source of this sequence is a person aged 55-85 years with lung adenocarcinoma. What was sequenced was FFPE minimally invasive lung adenocarcinoma tissue.

CDR3 sequence: CASSPPGGGELYEQYF. In DNA, the CDR3 is TGTGCCAGCAGCCCCCCTGGGGGGGGAGAGCTCTACGAGCAGTACTTC. This sequence joins TRBV14 and TRBJ2-7, with 7 bases fitting TRBD2. Unmatched junction bases numbered 12, after V lost 4 bases and J lost 3 bases. Germline V gene sequence: CDR1 SGHDN, CDR2 FVKESK. This CDR3 has 16 amino acids.